This T cell receptor (beta chain) derives from a study of T-cell memory formation after mild COVID-19. MiXCR was run by TCRdb on the 5' RACE reads, yielding one entry per CDR3 protein. Here the sample spans 350,000 to 500,000 distinct CDR3 sequences, more than 20% being singletons. This CDR3 region has 13 residues. Trimming cost V 3 bases and J 10 bases; bases outside gene matches: 5. Germline assignment: CDR1 KGHDR and CDR2 SFDVKD. Material for sequencing was PBMCs or a T cell subset sorted from them (not recorded which). This clonotype was sampled from an adult woman who had mild COVID-19 (a few samples of this study predate the infection). Cell type and time point are not known. The gene calls are TRBV24-1 and TRBJ2-1, with 7 bases lining up with TRBD2. This CDR3 is CATSDGASGEQFF. The CDR3 nucleotides are TGTGCCACCAGTGATGGGGCTAGCGGAGAGCAGTTCTTC.